Shown below are 18 T cell receptor beta chains from a single sample sequenced in a study of blood T cell repertoires in COVID-19. Method: immunoSEQ multiplex PCR; TCRdb's copy keeps in-frame clones and lacks some. The sample records 150,000 to 200,000 clones, approximately 80% being singletons. The sequenced sample consisted of peripheral blood. The receptors shown here come from a woman in her thirties or forties with COVID-19, enrolled during active disease.

The rearrangement joins TRBV11-3 to TRBJ2-1; D call uncertain. The germline gives CDR1 SGHNT, CDR2 YENEEA. The V end lost 1 base, the J end lost 0 bases, and 7 bases lay between the germline ends. CDR3 size: 15 residues. CDR3 DNA sequence: TGTGCCAGCAGCTTAGCATCTAGCTCCTACAATGAGCAGTTCTTC. Residues: CASSLASSSYNEQFF. The full variable domain, its missing parts supplied by reference TRBV11-3 and TRBJ2-1, is EAGVVQSPRYKIIEKKQPVAFWCNPISGHNTLYWYLQNLGQGPELLIRYENEEAVDDSQLPKDRFSAERLKGVDSTLKIQPAELGDSAVYLCASSLASSSYNEQFFGPGTRLTVL.

This clone appeared a single time. The chain is built from TRBV2 and TRBJ2-5; 10 bases are a match to TRBD1. The CDR3 sequence is 13 residues long. V dropped 6 bases and J dropped 4; count of bases not matched to a gene: 2. CDR1 and CDR2 from the germline V gene are SNHLY and FYNNEI. CDR3 region: CASRTGGAETQYF. In nucleotides, the CDR3 is TGTGCCAGCAGGACAGGGGGCGCAGAGACCCAGTACTTC. Using reference TRBV2 and TRBJ2-5 for the parts outside the CDR3, the full variable domain is EPEVTQTPSHQVTQMGQEVILRCVPISNHLYFYWYRQILGQKVEFLVSFYNNEISEKSEIFDDQFSVERPDGSNFTLKIRSTKLEDSAMYFCASRTGGAETQYFGPGTRLLVL.

V and J are TRBV6-4 and TRBJ2-2; TRBD2 aligns across 13 bases. The CDR3 consists of 17 residues. Germline V gene lookup returns CDR1 MRHNA and CDR2 SNTAGT. J gave up 0 bases and V 4 bases, and 2 bases lay outside the gene matches. CDR3 in DNA: TGTGCCAGCAGTGTCACTAGCGGGAGGGCGAACACCGGGGAGCTGTTTTTT. This codes for CASSVTSGRANTGELFF.

The genes are TRBV25-1 and TRBJ2-5; perhaps TRBD2 as D (5 bases). V shed 3 bases and J shed 4 bases, with 18 bases lying between them. Germline V gives CDR1 MGHDK, CDR2 SYGVNS. The CDR3 loop spans 16 amino acids. CDR3 sequence reads: CASSDVLGPTLETQYF. The CDR3 DNA follows: TGTGCCAGCAGTGACGTACTAGGACCAACCCTAGAGACCCAGTACTTC.

The rearrangement uses TRBV19 and TRBJ2-5, with TRBD2 identical over 7 bases. Per germline, CDR1 LNHDA and CDR2 SQIVND (reference sequence). The CDR3 sequence is 12 residues long. Unmatched junction bases numbered 4, after V lost 8 bases and J lost 4 bases. CDR3 bases: TGTGCCAGTCGGGGCGGGGGAGAGACCCAGTACTTC. Protein: CASRGGGETQYF. Combining the CDR3 with reference TRBV19 and TRBJ2-5 gives the whole variable domain DGGITQSPKYLFRKEGQNVTLSCEQNLNHDAMYWYRQDPGQGLRLIYYSQIVNDFQKGDIAEGYSVSREKKESFPLTVTSAQKNPTAFYLCASRGGGETQYFGPGTRLLVL.

This clone was seen more than once but under ten times. The chain has TRBV3-1 (or the pseudogene TRBV3-2) and TRBJ2-1; D perhaps matches TRBD1 (6 bases). Germline values: CDR1 LGHDT, CDR2 YNNKEL (reference sequence). Between the trimmed V and J ends, which lost 4 bases and 2 bases, there was a span of 18 bases. This CDR3 comprises 17 residues. CDR3 amino acids: CASSLYHRATTYNEQFF. CDR3 DNA: TGTGCCAGCAGCCTATATCACAGGGCGACCACCTACAATGAGCAGTTCTTC.

This clone was seen more than once but under ten times. The CDR3 bases are TGTGCCAGCAGGTTGGGGGCTTACGGCTACACCTTC. Protein: CASRLGAYGYTF. The chain carries TRBV28 and TRBJ1-2; weak D call: TRBD1 (6 bases). Looked up from germline, CDR1 is MDHEN and CDR2 is SYDVKM. The CDR3 totals 12 residues. Trimming cost V 6 bases and J 8 bases, with 13 bases left between them.

The rearrangement joins TRBV5-1 to TRBJ1-1, with D possibly being TRBD1 (6 bases). V lost 4 bases to trimming and J lost 3 bases, with 10 bases between them. The V gene's germline CDR1 is SGHRS and CDR2 YFSETQ. CDR3 length equals 13 residues. The CDR3 reads CASSRAGDTEAFF. CDR3 in DNA: TGCGCCAGCAGCCGTGCAGGGGACACTGAAGCTTTCTTT.

The rearrangement uses TRBV30 and TRBJ1-4; no clear D gene. Germline V CDR1 and CDR2: GTSNPN, SVGIG (reference sequence). The CDR3 runs 13 residues. Trimming took off 2 bases at V and 8 bases at J, with 12 bases between the two ends. The CDR3 region is CAWSLMSREKLFF. The CDR3 DNA sequence: TGTGCCTGGAGTTTAATGAGTCGGGAAAAACTGTTTTTT.

The chain links TRBV7-2 to TRBJ1-2, with a weak D call TRBD1 (6 bases). Trimming pared 1 base from V and 9 bases from J, leaving 12 bases between. Germline CDR1 reads SGHTA; CDR2 reads FQGNSA. The CDR3 consists of 13 residues. CDR3 protein: CASSLGTASRYTF. The DNA for the CDR3 is TGTGCCAGCAGCTTAGGGACAGCCTCTCGCTACACCTTC.

The chain joins TRBV27 to TRBJ2-5; TRBD1 is a possible D gene (5 bases). V was clipped by 5 bases and J by 5 bases, with 21 bases between them. Per the germline V gene, CDR1 is MNHEY and CDR2 is SMNVEV (reference sequence). The CDR3 is 16 amino acids. In DNA form, the CDR3 reads TGTGCCAGCAGTAAAAAGGGGTTTTGGGGATCGGAGACCCAGTACTTC. Residues: CASSKKGFWGSETQYF.

The chain recombines TRBV5-6 with TRBJ2-1, with 8 bases lining up with TRBD2. Germline CDR1 reads SGHDT; CDR2 reads YYEEEE. V lost 7 bases and J lost 4; bases outside the gene matches: 7. This CDR3 contains 14 residues. The CDR3 spells CASAAGETYNEQFF. The CDR3 DNA reads as TGTGCCAGCGCAGCGGGGGAAACTTACAATGAGCAGTTCTTC.

CDR3 nucleotide sequence: TGTGCCAGCAGTGACAGGGCGGCCAACTATGGCTACACCTTC. This codes for CASSDRAANYGYTF. V and J are TRBV2 and TRBJ1-2, with D possibly being TRBD1 (5 bases). This CDR3 contains 14 residues. CDR1 SNHLY and CDR2 FYNNEI come from the germline V gene. V gave up 3 bases and J gave up 2 bases, with 10 bases separating them.

V and J are TRBV5-5 and TRBJ2-5; no clear D. CDR1 and CDR2 from the germline V gene are SGHKS and YYEKEE (reference sequence). V was shortened by 1 base and J by 3 bases, with 16 bases between the two germline ends. The CDR3 runs 16 residues. CDR3 sequence: CASSLFSFWQKETQYF. Written as DNA, the CDR3 is TGTGCCAGCAGCTTGTTTTCTTTCTGGCAGAAAGAGACCCAGTACTTC.

The chain carries TRBV18 and TRBJ1-5, with D unclear. Between the trimmed V and J ends, which lost 2 bases and 2 bases, there was a span of 13 bases. From germline, CDR1 is KGHSH and CDR2 LQKENI. The CDR3 consists of 16 residues. The CDR3 region is CASSPGQNRGNQPQHF. CDR3 sequence (DNA): TGTGCCAGCTCACCAGGGCAGAACCGCGGCAATCAGCCCCAGCATTTT. The entire variable domain, with the rest obtained from reference TRBV18 and TRBJ1-5, is as follows: NAGVMQNPRHLVRRRGQEARLRCSPMKGHSHVYWYRQLPEEGLKFMVYLQKENIIDESGMPKERFSAEFPKEGPSILRIQQVVRGDSAAYFCASSPGQNRGNQPQHFGDGTRLSIL.

CDR3 protein: CASSQDLLVSLDTQYF. CDR3 nucleotide sequence: TGTGCCAGCAGCCAAGATCTTCTCGTGAGTTTAGATACGCAGTATTTT. This chain uses TRBV3-1 (or the pseudogene TRBV3-2) with TRBJ2-3; D not certain. This CDR3 comprises 16 residues. V was clipped by 0 bases and J by 5 bases, with 15 bases between them. In germline, CDR1 is LGHDT, CDR2 YNNKEL (reference sequence).

The J gene is TRBJ2-7, the V gene TRBV7-8; a possible D gene is TRBD2 (5 bases). The CDR3 consists of 12 residues. Trimming took 1 base from V and 9 from J, leaving 10 bases between them. The germline V gene has CDR1 SGHVS and CDR2 FQNEAQ. The CDR3, as DNA: TGTGCCAGCAGCTTAGGGACCGGAGGGCAGTACGTC. This encodes CASSLGTGGQYV.

This chain joins TRBV18 and TRBJ1-4; D unclear. The CDR3 totals 14 residues. Germline V gene sequence: CDR1 KGHSH, CDR2 LQKENI. Trimming cost V 4 bases and J 5 bases, with 11 bases left between them. The CDR3 DNA reads TGTGCCAGCTCACTGGGAGGCGGGAATGAAAAACTGTTTTTT. Amino acid sequence: CASSLGGGNEKLFF.